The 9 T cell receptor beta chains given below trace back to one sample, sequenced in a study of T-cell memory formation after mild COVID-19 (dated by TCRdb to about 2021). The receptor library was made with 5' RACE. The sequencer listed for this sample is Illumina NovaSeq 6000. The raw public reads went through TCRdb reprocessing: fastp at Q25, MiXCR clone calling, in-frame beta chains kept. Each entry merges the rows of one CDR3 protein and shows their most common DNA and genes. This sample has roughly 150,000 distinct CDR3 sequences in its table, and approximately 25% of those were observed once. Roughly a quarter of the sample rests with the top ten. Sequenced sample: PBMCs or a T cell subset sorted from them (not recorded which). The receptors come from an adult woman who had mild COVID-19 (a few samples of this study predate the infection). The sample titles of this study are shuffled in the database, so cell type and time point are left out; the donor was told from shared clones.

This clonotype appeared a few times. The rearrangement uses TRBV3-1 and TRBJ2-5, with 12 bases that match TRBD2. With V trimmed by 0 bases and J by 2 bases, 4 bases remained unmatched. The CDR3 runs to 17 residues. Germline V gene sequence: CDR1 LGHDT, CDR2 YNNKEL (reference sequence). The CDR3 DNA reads TGTGCCAGCAGCCAAGAACTAGCGGGGGGATCTCAAGAGACCCAGTACTTC. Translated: CASSQELAGGSQETQYF.

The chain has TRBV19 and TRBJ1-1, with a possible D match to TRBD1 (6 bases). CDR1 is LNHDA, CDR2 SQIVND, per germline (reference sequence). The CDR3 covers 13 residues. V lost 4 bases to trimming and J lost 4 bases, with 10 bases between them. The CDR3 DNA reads TGTGCCAGTAGTAGGGGGCGGGTCACTGAAGCTTTCTTT. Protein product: CASSRGRVTEAFF.

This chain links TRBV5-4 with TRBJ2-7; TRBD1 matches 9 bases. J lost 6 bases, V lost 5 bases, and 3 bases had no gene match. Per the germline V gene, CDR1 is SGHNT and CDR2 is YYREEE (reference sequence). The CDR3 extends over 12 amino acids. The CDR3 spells CASRRTGAEQYF. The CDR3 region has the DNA TGTGCCAGCAGACGGACAGGGGCCGAGCAGTACTTC.

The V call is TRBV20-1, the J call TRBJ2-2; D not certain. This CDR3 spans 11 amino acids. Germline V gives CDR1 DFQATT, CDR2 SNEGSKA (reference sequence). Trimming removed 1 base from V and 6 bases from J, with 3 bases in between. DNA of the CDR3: TGCAGTGCTAGAGTGTCCGGGGAGCTGTTTTTT. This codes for CSARVSGELFF.

The CDR3 is CASSPGPRDYGYTF. The CDR3 coding sequence is TGTGCCAGTAGTCCTGGGCCTCGGGACTATGGCTACACCTTC. This chain uses TRBV19 with TRBJ1-2, with D unresolved. V lost 5 bases and J lost 3, with 13 bases in between. Germline V gives CDR1 LNHDA, CDR2 SQIVND (reference sequence). The CDR3 sequence is 14 residues long. The whole variable domain, remainder taken from reference TRBV19 and TRBJ1-2, is DGGITQSPKYLFRKEGQNVTLSCEQNLNHDAMYWYRQDPGQGLRLIYYSQIVNDFQKGDIAEGYSVSREKKESFPLTVTSAQKNPTAFYLCASSPGPRDYGYTFGSGTRLTVV.

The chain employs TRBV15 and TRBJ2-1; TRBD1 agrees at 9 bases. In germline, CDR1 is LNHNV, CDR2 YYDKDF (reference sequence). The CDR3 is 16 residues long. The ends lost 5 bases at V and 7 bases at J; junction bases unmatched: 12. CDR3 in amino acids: CATSRGSGQGKNEQFF. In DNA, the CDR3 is TGTGCCACCAGCCGAGGTTCGGGACAGGGTAAGAATGAGCAGTTCTTC.

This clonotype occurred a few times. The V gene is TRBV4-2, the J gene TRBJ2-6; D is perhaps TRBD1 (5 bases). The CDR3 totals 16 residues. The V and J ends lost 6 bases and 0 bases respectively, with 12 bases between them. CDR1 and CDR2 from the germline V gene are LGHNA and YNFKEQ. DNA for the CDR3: TGTGCCAGCAGACCTACCGACAGCTCTGGGGCCAACGTCCTGACTTTC. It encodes CASRPTDSSGANVLTF.

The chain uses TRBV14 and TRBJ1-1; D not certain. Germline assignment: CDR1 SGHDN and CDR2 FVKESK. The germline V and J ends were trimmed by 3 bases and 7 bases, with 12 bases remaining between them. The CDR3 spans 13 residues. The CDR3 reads CASSHPDKDEAFF. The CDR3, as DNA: TGTGCCAGCAGCCATCCCGACAAGGATGAAGCTTTCTTT.

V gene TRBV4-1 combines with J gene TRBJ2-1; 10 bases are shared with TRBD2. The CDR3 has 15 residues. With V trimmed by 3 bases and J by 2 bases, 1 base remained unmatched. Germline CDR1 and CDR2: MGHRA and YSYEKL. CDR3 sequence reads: CASSHGTSAYNEQFF. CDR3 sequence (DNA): TGCGCCAGCAGCCACGGGACTAGCGCCTACAATGAGCAGTTCTTC.